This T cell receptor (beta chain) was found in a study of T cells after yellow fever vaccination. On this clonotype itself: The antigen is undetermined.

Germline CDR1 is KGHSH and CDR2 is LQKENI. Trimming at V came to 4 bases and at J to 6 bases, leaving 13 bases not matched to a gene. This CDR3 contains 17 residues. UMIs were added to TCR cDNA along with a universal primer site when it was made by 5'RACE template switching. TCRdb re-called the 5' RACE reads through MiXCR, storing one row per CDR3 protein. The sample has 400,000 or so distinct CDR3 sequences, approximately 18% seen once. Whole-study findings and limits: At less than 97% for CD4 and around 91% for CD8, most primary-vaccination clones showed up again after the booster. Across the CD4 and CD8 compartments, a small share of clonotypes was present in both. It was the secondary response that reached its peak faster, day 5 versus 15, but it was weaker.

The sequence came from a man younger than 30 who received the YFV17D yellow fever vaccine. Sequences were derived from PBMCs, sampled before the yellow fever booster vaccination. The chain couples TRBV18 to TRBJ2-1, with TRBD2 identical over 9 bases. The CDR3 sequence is CASSLAGTSRTCNEQFF. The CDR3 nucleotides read TGTGCCAGCTCACTAGCGGGGACTAGCCGGACCTGCAATGAGCAGTTCTTC.